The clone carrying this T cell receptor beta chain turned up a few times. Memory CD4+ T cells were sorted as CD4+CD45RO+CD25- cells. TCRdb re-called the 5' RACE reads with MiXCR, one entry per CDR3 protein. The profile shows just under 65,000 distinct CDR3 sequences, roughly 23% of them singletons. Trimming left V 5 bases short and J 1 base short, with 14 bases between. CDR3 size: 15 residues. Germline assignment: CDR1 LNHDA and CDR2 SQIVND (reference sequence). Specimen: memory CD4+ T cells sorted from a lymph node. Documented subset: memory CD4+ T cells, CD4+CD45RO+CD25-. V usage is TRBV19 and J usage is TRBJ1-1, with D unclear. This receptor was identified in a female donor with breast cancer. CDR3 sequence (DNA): TGTGCCAGTAGTCCCTACTCCGGACGGAACACTGAAGCTTTCTTT. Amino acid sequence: CASSPYSGRNTEAFF.